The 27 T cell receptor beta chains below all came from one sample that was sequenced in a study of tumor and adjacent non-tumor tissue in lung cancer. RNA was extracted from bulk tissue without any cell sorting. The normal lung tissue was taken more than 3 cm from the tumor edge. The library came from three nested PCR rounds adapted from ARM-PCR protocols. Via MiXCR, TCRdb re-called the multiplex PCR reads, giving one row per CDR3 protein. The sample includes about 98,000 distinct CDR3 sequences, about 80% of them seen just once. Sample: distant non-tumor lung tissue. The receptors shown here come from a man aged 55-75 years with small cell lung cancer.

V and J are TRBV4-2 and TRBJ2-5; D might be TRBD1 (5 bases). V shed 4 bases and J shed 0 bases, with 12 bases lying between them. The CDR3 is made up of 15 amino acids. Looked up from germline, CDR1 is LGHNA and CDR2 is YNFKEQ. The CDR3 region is CASSLGAGYQETQYF. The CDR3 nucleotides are TGTGCCAGCAGCCTAGGGGCTGGGTACCAAGAGACCCAGTACTTC.

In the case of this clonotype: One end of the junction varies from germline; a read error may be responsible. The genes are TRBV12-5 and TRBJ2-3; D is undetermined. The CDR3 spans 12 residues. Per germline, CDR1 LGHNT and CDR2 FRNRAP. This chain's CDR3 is CASDHQEGTQYF. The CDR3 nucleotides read TGTGCTAGTGACCACCAAGAAGGTACACAGTATTTC.

CDR3 sequence: CASTTPLVREQYF. CDR3 in DNA: TGTGCCAGCACCACGCCTCTCGTTCGGGAGCAGTACTTC. The chain couples TRBV12-3 or TRBV12-4 to TRBJ2-7; D is undetermined. This CDR3 has 13 residues. Trimming took off 7 bases at V and 7 bases at J, with 17 bases between the two ends.

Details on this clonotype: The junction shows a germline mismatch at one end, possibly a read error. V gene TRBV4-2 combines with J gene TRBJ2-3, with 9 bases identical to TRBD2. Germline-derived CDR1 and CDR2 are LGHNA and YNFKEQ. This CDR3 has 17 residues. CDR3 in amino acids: CASRPDPSGEGTDTHYF. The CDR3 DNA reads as TGTGCCAGCAGGCCGGACCCTAGCGGGGAGGGGACAGATACGCACTATTTT.

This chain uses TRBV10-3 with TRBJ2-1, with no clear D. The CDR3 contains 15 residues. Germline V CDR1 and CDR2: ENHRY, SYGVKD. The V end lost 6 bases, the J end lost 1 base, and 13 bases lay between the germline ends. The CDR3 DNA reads TGTGCCATCAGAGGCCCTACGAGTTCCTACAATGAGCAGTTCTTC. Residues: CAIRGPTSSYNEQFF.

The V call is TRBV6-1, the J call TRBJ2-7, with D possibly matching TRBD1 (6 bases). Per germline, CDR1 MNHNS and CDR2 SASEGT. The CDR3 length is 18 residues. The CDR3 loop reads CTRSEAVLIGGFSYEQYV. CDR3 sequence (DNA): TGTACCAGGAGTGAAGCGGTCCTGATTGGGGGCTTCTCCTACGAGCAGTACGTC.

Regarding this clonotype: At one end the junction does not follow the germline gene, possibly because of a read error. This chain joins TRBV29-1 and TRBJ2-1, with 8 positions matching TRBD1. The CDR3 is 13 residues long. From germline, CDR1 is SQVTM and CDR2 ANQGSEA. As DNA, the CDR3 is TGCAGCGTGGAACTAGGACAGGGTGGTGAACAGATCTTC. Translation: CSVELGQGGEQIF.

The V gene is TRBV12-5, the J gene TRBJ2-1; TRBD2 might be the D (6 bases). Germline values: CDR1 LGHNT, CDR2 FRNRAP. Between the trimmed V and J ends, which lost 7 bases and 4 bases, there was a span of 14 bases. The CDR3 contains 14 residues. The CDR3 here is CASVHIAAYNEQFF. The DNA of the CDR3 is TGTGCTAGTGTTCATATAGCGGCTTACAATGAGCAGTTCTTC.

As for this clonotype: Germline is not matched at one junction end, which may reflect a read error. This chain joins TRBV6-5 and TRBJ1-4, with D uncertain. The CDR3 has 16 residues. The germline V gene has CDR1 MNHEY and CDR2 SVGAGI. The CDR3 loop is CAKTTKNSATNEKLFF. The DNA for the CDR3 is TGTGCCAAAACCACCAAGAATTCAGCAACTAATGAAAAACTATTTTTT.

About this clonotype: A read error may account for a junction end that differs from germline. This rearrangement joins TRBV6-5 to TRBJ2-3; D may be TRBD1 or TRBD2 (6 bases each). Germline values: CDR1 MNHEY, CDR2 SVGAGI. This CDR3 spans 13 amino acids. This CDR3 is CASNFGGTYTQYF. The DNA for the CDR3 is TGTGCCAGCAATTTCGGGGGCACATATACGCAGTATTTT.

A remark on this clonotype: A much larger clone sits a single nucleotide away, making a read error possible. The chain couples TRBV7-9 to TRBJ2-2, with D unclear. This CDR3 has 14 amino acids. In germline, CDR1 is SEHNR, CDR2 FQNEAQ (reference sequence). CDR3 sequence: CASRWAVNSGELFF. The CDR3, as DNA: TGTGCCAGCAGGTGGGCCGTGAACTCCGGGGAGCTGTTTTTT.

This chain's CDR3 is CASSLAPHGMGETQYF. The CDR3 DNA is TGTGCCAGCAGCCTGGCCCCCCACGGGATGGGAGAGACCCAGTACTTC. The chain has TRBV5-6 and TRBJ2-5; tentatively, D is TRBD2 (5 bases). This CDR3 comprises 16 residues. Deletions cut 4 bases from V and 4 bases from J, with 20 bases between. Germline loops: CDR1 SGHDT, CDR2 YYEEEE. The variable domain in full, with the rest retrieved from reference TRBV5-6 and TRBJ2-5, is DAGVTQSPTHLIKTRGQQVTLRCSPKSGHDTVSWYQQALGQGPQFIFQYYEEEERQRGNFPDRFSGHQFPNYSSELNVNALLLGDSALYLCASSLAPHGMGETQYFGPGTRLLVL.

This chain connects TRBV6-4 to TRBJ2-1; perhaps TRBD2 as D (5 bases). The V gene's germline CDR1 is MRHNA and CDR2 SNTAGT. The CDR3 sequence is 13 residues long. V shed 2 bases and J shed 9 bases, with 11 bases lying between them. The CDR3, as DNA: TGTGCCAGCAGTGACGAGGGTTATGGTGAGCAGTTCTTC. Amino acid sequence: CASSDEGYGEQFF.

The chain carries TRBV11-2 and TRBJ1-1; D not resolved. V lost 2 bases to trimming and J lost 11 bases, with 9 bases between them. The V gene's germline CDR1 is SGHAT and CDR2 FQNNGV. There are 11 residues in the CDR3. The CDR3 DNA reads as TGTGCCAGCAGCTTATGTATCCCGGCTTTCTTT. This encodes CASSLCIPAFF.

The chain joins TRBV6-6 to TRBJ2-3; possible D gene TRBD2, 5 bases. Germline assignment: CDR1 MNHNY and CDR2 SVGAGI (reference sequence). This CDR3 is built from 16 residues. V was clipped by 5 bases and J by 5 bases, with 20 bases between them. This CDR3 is CASSPFTGRLVDTQYF. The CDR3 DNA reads TGTGCCAGCAGTCCGTTTACGGGAAGGTTAGTAGATACGCAGTATTTT.

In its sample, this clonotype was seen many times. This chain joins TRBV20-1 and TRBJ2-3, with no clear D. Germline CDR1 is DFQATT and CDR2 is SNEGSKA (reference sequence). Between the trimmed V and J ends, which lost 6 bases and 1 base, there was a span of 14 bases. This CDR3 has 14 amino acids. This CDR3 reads CSAYPGPGTDTQYF. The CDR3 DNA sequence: TGCAGTGCGTACCCAGGTCCCGGCACAGATACGCAGTATTTT.

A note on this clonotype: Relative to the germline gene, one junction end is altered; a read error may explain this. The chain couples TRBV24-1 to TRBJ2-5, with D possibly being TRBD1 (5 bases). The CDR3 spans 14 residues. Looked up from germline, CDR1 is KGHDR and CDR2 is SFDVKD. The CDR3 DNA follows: TGTACCACCAGTGATTTGGACGGACAAGAGACCCAGTATTTC. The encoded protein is CTTSDLDGQETQYF.

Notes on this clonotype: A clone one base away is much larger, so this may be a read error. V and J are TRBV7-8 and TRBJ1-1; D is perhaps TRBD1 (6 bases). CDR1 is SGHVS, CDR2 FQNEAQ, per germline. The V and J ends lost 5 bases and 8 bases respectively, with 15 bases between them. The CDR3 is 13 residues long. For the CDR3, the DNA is TGTGCCAGCAGCCCAGGGGTTGGGAGGGAAGCTTTCTTT. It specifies CASSPGVGREAFF.

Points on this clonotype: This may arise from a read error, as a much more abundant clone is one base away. The chain's CDR3 is CASSLIDSYGYTF. The CDR3 DNA reads as TGCGCCAGCAGCTTGATTGACAGCTATGGCTACACCTTC. The V gene is TRBV5-1, the J gene TRBJ1-2, with D perhaps TRBD1 (5 bases). Per germline, CDR1 SGHRS and CDR2 YFSETQ. CDR3 length equals 13 residues. Trimming stripped 1 base from V and 4 bases from J, with 8 bases between.

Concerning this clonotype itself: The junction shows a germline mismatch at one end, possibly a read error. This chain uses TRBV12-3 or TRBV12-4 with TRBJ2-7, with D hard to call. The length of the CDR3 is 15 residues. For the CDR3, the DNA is TGTGCCAGCAGCCGTCTCGGGCGCGACCCCTACAAGCAGTACTTC. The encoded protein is CASSRLGRDPYKQYF.

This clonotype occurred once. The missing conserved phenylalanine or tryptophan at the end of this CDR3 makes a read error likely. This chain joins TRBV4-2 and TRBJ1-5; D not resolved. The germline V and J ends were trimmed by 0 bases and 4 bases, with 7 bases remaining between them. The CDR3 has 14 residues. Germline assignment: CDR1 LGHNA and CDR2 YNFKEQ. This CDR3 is CASSQEHWNQPQHS. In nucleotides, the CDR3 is TGTGCCAGCAGCCAAGAGCACTGGAATCAGCCCCAGCATTCT.

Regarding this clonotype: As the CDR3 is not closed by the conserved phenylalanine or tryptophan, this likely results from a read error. In nucleotides, the CDR3 is TGTGCCAGCAGTGAAAATTACAGGGATGGGAGTAATCAGCCCCAGCATTTA. Amino acid sequence: CASSENYRDGSNQPQHL. J is TRBJ1-5 and V is TRBV6-1; the D gene is possibly TRBD1 (6 bases). The CDR3 consists of 17 residues. Trimming shortened V by 2 bases and J by 4 bases, and 18 bases separated the two germline ends. CDR1 MNHNS and CDR2 SASEGT come from the germline V gene.

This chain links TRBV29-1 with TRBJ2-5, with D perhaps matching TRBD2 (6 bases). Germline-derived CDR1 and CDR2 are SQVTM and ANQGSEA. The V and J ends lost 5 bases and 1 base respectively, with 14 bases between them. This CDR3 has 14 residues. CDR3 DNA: TGCAGCGTTCGGATGGAGGGCTTCCAAGAGACCCAGTACTTC. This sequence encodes CSVRMEGFQETQYF.

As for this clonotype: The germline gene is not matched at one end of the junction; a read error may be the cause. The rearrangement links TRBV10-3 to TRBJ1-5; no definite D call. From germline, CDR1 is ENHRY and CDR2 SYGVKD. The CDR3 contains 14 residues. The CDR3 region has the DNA TGTGCCATCAGTGAGTCAGAGGGTCATCAGCCCCCGCATTTT. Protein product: CAISESEGHQPPHF.

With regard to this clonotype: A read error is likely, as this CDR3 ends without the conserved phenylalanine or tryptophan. For the CDR3, the DNA is TGCGCCAGCAGCCAGGAAGATACGGGACATAACTCCTACAATGAGCAGTTCTTA. This encodes CASSQEDTGHNSYNEQFL. The chain joins TRBV4-1 to TRBJ2-1, with D possibly matching TRBD1 (6 bases). The V gene lost 3 bases and the J gene lost 0 bases, with 18 bases spanning the gap. Germline values: CDR1 MGHRA, CDR2 YSYEKL. The CDR3 is 18 residues long.

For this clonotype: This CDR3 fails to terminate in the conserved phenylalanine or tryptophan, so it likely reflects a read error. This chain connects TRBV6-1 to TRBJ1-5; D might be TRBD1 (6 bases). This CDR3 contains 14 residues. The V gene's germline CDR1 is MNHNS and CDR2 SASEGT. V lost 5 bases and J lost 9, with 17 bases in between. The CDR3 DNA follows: TGTGCCAGCAGTCAGGGGACGAGCTGGGCGCCCCAGCATGTT. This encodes CASSQGTSWAPQHV.

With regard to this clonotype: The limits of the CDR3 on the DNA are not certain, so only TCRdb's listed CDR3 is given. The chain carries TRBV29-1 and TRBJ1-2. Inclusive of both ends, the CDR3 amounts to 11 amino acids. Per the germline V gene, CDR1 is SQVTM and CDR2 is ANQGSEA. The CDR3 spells CSVGSNYGCIF.